This TCR beta chain was observed in a study of blood T cell repertoires in COVID-19. V lost 0 bases and J lost 4, with 6 bases in between. Germline V gives CDR1 LNHDA, CDR2 SQIVND (reference sequence). The CDR3 is made up of 13 amino acids. Original data processing: Estimates of nucleated cell counts were drawn from the amplification of reference gene primers. The repertoire was sequenced with immunoSEQ multiplex PCR; TCRdb's copy has only in-frame clones and lacks some. V and J calls and clone size are those listed in that table; D and trimming were worked out from the DNA. This sample has about 300,000 clones; about nine tenths occur once, and the top ten carry approximately 1.8%.

What was sequenced was peripheral blood. V gene TRBV19 combines with J gene TRBJ1-2; D not certain. This clonotype was obtained from a woman aged 25 to 39 with COVID-19, enrolled during active disease. CDR3: CASSIESGYGYTF. The CDR3 nucleotides read TGTGCCAGTAGTATAGAGAGTGGCTATGGCTACACCTTC. Supplemented by reference TRBV19 and TRBJ1-2, the full variable domain reads DGGITQSPKYLFRKEGQNVTLSCEQNLNHDAMYWYRQDPGQGLRLIYYSQIVNDFQKGDIAEGYSVSREKKESFPLTVTSAQKNPTAFYLCASSIESGYGYTFGSGTRLTVV.